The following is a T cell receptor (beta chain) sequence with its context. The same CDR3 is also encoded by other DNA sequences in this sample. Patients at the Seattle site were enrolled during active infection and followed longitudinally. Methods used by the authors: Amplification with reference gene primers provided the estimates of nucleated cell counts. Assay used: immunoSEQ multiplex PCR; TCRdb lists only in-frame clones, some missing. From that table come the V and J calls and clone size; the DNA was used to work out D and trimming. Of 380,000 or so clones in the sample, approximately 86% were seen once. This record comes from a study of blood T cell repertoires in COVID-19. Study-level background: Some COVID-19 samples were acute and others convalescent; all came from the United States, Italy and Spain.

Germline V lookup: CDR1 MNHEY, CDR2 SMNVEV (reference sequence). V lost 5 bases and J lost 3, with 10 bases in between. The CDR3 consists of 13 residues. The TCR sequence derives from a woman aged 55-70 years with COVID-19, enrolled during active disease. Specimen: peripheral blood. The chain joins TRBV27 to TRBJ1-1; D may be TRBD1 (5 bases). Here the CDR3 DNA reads TGTGCCAGCAGTCGCCCGGGGGACACTGAAGCTTTCTTT. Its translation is CASSRPGDTEAFF.